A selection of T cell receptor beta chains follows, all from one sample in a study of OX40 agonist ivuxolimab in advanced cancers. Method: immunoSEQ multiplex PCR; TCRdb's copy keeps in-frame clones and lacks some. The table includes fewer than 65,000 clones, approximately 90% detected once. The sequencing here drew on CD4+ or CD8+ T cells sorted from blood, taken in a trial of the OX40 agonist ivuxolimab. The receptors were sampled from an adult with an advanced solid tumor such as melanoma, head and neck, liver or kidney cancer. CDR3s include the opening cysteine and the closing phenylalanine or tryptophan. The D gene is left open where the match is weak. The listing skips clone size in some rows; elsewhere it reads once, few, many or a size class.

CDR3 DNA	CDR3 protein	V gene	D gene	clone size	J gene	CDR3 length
TGTGCCAGCAGCGTACAAGGGAACACCGGGGAGCTGTTTTTT	CASSVQGNTGELFF	TRBV9	NA	NA	TRBJ2-2	14
TGTGCCAGCATGGCGGCGAGAGGGGGAAGCACAGATACGCAGTATTTT	CASMAARGGSTDTQYF	TRBV27	NA	NA	TRBJ2-3	16
TGTGCCAGCAGTTATGGCGCGGGGACCAGGGAGACCCAGTACTTC	CASSYGAGTRETQYF	TRBV28	NA	NA	TRBJ2-5	15
TGTGCCAGCAAAGGGGTAGACAGGCCCTACGAGCAGTACTTC	CASKGVDRPYEQYF	TRBV27	NA	NA	TRBJ2-7	14
TGTGCCAGCAGCCCAGCGGACTCCACGGGGGCGTACGAGCAGTACTTC	CASSPADSTGAYEQYF	TRBV9	NA	NA	TRBJ2-7	16
TGTGCCAGTAGTGTATCTTCCTACGAGCAGTACTTC	CASSVSSYEQYF	TRBV19	NA	NA	TRBJ2-7	12
TGCGCCAGCAGCTTGGGTGGGGGCGAGACCCAGTACTTC	CASSLGGGETQYF	TRBV5-1	NA	NA	TRBJ2-5	13
TGTGCCAGCAGTGATTCTGTTGAGCAGTTCTTC	CASSDSVEQFF	TRBV2	NA	few	TRBJ2-1	11
TGTGCCAGCAGTGGCGGACGGTCTTTTACGCAGTATTTT	CASSGGRSFTQYF	TRBV9	NA	once	TRBJ2-3	13
TGCGCCAGCAGCCAAGATGGTACTAGCGGGGGGCGGGGGACCCAGTACTTC	CASSQDGTSGGRGTQYF	TRBV4-1	TRBD2	NA	TRBJ2-5	17
TGTGCCAGCAGTTTATGGGGGGTCTCTGGAAACACCATATATTTT	CASSLWGVSGNTIYF	TRBV28	NA	NA	TRBJ1-3	15
TGTGCCAGCAGGCAGGGCAGTGCGAACACTGAAGCTTTCTTT	CASRQGSANTEAFF	TRBV27	NA	NA	TRBJ1-1	14
TGTGCCAGCTCACCTCCAGGGTTAACTGAAGCTTTCTTT	CASSPPGLTEAFF	TRBV18	NA	few	TRBJ1-1	13
TGTGCCAGCAGCGTAGCCGGGTTCAATCAGCCCCAGCATTTT	CASSVAGFNQPQHF	TRBV9	NA	NA	TRBJ1-5	14
TGTGCCAGCAGATTACCCAGGATGGCAGATACGCAGTATTTT	CASRLPRMADTQYF	TRBV2	NA	NA	TRBJ2-3	14
TGTGCCAGCAGCGCGCACAACCAGGGGGGCGTCACTGAAGCTTTCTTT	CASSAHNQGGVTEAFF	TRBV9	TRBD1	NA	TRBJ1-1	16
TGTGCCAGCTCGAGGGACGGAACCGCAAACACCGGGGAGCTGTTTTTT	CASSRDGTANTGELFF	TRBV18	NA	once	TRBJ2-2	16
TGTGCCAGCAGCCAATTGGGCGGGAGGGCGGCAGATACGCAGTATTTT	CASSQLGGRAADTQYF	TRBV4-2	TRBD2	NA	TRBJ2-3	16
TGCGCCAGCAGCCCCACAGGGGGGAGCAATCAGCCCCAGCATTTT	CASSPTGGSNQPQHF	TRBV10-2	TRBD1	NA	TRBJ1-5	15
TGTGCCAGCAGTTACTCTGTCCCGGTCATAAACACTGAAGCTTTCTTT	CASSYSVPVINTEAFF	TRBV6-5	NA	NA	TRBJ1-1	16
TGTGCCAGCATCGTAGCGGGAGTCGTCAATGAGCAGTTCTTC	CASIVAGVVNEQFF	TRBV28	TRBD2	NA	TRBJ2-1	14
TGTGCCAGCACCGAGCGGACAGGGAATCAGCCCCAGCATTTT	CASTERTGNQPQHF	TRBV2	TRBD1	NA	TRBJ1-5	14
TGTGCCTGGGGTCCGACAGGGACCTACGAGCAGTACTTC	CAWGPTGTYEQYF	TRBV30	TRBD1	NA	TRBJ2-7	13
TGTGCCTGGAGTGTATCCTCTGGGGCCAACGTCCTGACTTTC	CAWSVSSGANVLTF	TRBV30	NA	NA	TRBJ2-6	14
TGTGCCAGCAGTTTAGGAGGGACAGGGGACGGCTACACCTTC	CASSLGGTGDGYTF	TRBV28	TRBD1	NA	TRBJ1-2	14
TGTGCCAGCAGCGGGGAACGGGACTCCCCCTCCTACAATGAGCAGTTCTTC	CASSGERDSPSYNEQFF	TRBV12-1	NA	NA	TRBJ2-1	17
TGTGCCAGCAGCCCCCTAGATGCCGCCGGGGAGCTGTTTTTT	CASSPLDAAGELFF	TRBV7-9	NA	NA	TRBJ2-2	14
TGTGCCAGCAGCCAAGTCTATGGTGGGGGGACCGGGGAGCTGTTTTTT	CASSQVYGGGTGELFF	TRBV4-2	NA	NA	TRBJ2-2	16
TGTGCCAGCAGTTTATGGGGGTCCCGACTTGGAAACACCATATATTTT	CASSLWGSRLGNTIYF	TRBV28	NA	once	TRBJ1-3	16
TGCGCCAGCAGCCAAGGATTAGCGGGAGGGTTCGGCGAGACCCAGTACTTC	CASSQGLAGGFGETQYF	TRBV4-3	TRBD2	NA	TRBJ2-5	17
TGTGCCAGCAGTTACAGCCCGTACACTGAAGCTTTCTTT	CASSYSPYTEAFF	TRBV6-5	NA	NA	TRBJ1-1	13
TGTGCCAGCACCTCGGGGACAGGGGCCACCGGGGAGCTGTTTTTT	CASTSGTGATGELFF	TRBV27	TRBD1	NA	TRBJ2-2	15
TGTGCCAGCAGCCCCCGGACAGGGGGCGACGAGCAGTACTTC	CASSPRTGGDEQYF	TRBV27	TRBD1	NA	TRBJ2-7	14
TGTGCCATACAGGGCCGGGCCGGGGAGCTGTTTTTT	CAIQGRAGELFF	TRBV4-2	NA	once	TRBJ2-2	12
TGTGCCAGTAGAATCGGGCAGGGAAGTTTGAACACTGAAGCTTTCTTT	CASRIGQGSLNTEAFF	TRBV19	NA	few	TRBJ1-1	16
TGTGCCAGCAGCTTCAAGGCTACGAAGGGGGATACGCAGTATTTT	CASSFKATKGDTQYF	TRBV7-9	NA	NA	TRBJ2-3	15
TGTGCCAGCAGCAGCGGGGACAATGAGCAGTTCTTC	CASSSGDNEQFF	TRBV7-6	TRBD2	once	TRBJ2-1	12
TGTGCCAGCAGCCTCAACGACTACACCTTC	CASSLNDYTF	TRBV7-9	NA	few	TRBJ1-2	10
TGTGCCAGCAGCTTCTCCGGGACAGGGGAAGTTGAAGCTTTCTTT	CASSFSGTGEVEAFF	TRBV5-4	TRBD1	NA	TRBJ1-1	15
TGCGCCAGCAGCCAAGGGGGGAACACTGAAGCTTTCTTT	CASSQGGNTEAFF	TRBV4-1	NA	once	TRBJ1-1	13
TGTGCCAGCAGCTTAGGGGGAGTATACAATGAGCAGTTCTTC	CASSLGGVYNEQFF	TRBV7-3	NA	NA	TRBJ2-1	14